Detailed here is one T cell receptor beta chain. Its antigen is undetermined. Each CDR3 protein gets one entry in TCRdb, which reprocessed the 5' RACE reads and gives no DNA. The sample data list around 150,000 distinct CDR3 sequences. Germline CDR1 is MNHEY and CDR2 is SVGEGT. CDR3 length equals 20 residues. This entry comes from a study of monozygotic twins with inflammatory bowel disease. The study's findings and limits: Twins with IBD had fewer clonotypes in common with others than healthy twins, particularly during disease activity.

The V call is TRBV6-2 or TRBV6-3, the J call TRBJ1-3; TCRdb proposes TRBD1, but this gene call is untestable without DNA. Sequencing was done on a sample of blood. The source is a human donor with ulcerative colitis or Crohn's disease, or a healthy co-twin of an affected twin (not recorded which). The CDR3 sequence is CASSYTFGGTGYRSGNTIYF.